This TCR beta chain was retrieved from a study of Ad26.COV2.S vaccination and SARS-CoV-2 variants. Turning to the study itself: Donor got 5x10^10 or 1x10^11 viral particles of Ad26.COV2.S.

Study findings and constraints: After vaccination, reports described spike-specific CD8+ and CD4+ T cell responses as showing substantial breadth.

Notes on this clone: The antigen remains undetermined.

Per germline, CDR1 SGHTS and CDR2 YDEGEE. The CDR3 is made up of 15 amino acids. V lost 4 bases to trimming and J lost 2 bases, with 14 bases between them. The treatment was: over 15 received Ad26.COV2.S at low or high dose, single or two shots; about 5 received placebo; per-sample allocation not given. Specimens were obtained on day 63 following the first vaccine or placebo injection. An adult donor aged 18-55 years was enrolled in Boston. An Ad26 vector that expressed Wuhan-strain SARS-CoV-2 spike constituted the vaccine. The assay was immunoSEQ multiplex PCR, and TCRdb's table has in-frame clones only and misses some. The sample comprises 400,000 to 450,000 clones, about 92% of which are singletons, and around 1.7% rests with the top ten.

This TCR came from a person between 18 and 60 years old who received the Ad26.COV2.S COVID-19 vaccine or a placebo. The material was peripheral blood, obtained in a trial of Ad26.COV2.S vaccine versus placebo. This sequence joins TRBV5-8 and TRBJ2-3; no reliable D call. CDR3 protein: CASSPLGAHTDTQYF. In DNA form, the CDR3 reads TGTGCCAGCAGCCCGCTGGGCGCTCACACAGATACGCAGTATTTT.